The 27 T cell receptor beta chains given below trace back to one sample, sequenced in a study of cytomegalovirus exposure and HLA in healthy donors. Sequencing was performed with immunoSEQ multiplex PCR; in TCRdb, only in-frame clones are kept and a portion is missing. The sample contains about 150,000 clones, about 86% of which appear only once. Sequenced sample: PBMCs. These receptors all stem from a human donor in good health.

The rearrangement links TRBV11-2 to TRBJ2-1, with D perhaps matching TRBD1 (6 bases). CDR3 length: 16 residues. Germline CDR1 reads SGHAT; CDR2 reads FQNNGV. V was trimmed by 2 bases and J by 6 bases, leaving 17 bases between them. In DNA form, the CDR3 reads TGTGCCAGCAGCTTAAACGACCGACAGGTATCCAATGAGCAGTTCTTC. Residues: CASSLNDRQVSNEQFF.

The CDR3 DNA sequence: TGTGCCAGCAGTTTTGACAGGAACACCGGGGAGCTGTTTTTT. Translated: CASSFDRNTGELFF. This chain uses TRBV27 with TRBJ2-2; tentatively, D is TRBD1 (5 bases). This CDR3 has 14 residues. Per the germline V gene, CDR1 is MNHEY and CDR2 is SMNVEV (reference sequence). V was trimmed by 3 bases and J by 1 base, leaving 6 bases between them.

The chain employs TRBV14 and TRBJ1-5; TRBD1 matches at 9 bases. Germline V gene lookup returns CDR1 SGHDN and CDR2 FVKESK. Trimming removed 4 bases from V and 5 bases from J; junction bases left unmatched: 6. The CDR3 consists of 15 residues. The CDR3 loop reads CASSPGTGMDQPQHF. CDR3 in DNA: TGTGCCAGCAGCCCGGGGACAGGGATGGATCAGCCCCAGCATTTT.

J is TRBJ2-2 and V is TRBV5-1; TRBD1 might be the D (5 bases). This CDR3 has 14 amino acids. The V and J ends lost 4 bases and 0 bases respectively, with 7 bases between them. The germline CDR1 and CDR2 sequences are SGHRS and YFSETQ. The CDR3 spells CASSPTANTGELFF. CDR3 bases: TGCGCCAGCAGCCCGACAGCGAACACCGGGGAGCTGTTTTTT.

J is TRBJ2-3 and V is TRBV15; 11 positions agree with TRBD1. This CDR3 contains 16 residues. With V trimmed by 1 base and J by 3 bases, 3 bases remained unmatched. In germline, CDR1 is LNHNV, CDR2 YYDKDF (reference sequence). The CDR3 DNA reads TGTGCCACCAGCAGAGGGCGGGACAGGGGGACAGATACGCAGTATTTT. This codes for CATSRGRDRGTDTQYF.

This clone appeared a single time. The V call is TRBV7-9, the J call TRBJ1-1, with no clear D. The CDR3 has 14 amino acids. Trimming removed 1 base at V and 1 base at J, with 7 bases between. Per the germline V gene, CDR1 is SEHNR and CDR2 is FQNEAQ (reference sequence). The CDR3 sequence is CASSLGLANTEAFF. The CDR3 DNA sequence: TGTGCCAGCAGCTTAGGGCTGGCGAACACTGAAGCTTTCTTT.

The chain joins TRBV28 to TRBJ2-7, with 15 bases fitting TRBD2. Germline values: CDR1 MDHEN, CDR2 SYDVKM. The CDR3 is 18 amino acids. V dropped 4 bases and J dropped 2; count of bases not matched to a gene: 9. The CDR3 region is CASSSAGLAGGKTYEQYF. CDR3 DNA: TGTGCCAGCAGTTCGGCGGGACTAGCGGGAGGAAAGACCTACGAGCAGTACTTC. The entire variable domain, with the rest obtained from reference TRBV28 and TRBJ2-7, is as follows: DVKVTQSSRYLVKRTGEKVFLECVQDMDHENMFWYRQDPGLGLRLIYFSYDVKMKEKGDIPEGYSVSREKKERFSLILESASTNQTSMYLCASSSAGLAGGKTYEQYFGPGTRLTVT.

The table lists this clone with a count of one. This sequence joins TRBV30 and TRBJ2-2; no definite D call. V dropped 0 bases and J dropped 6 bases, with 11 bases sitting between them. The CDR3 covers 14 residues. Germline V gene lookup returns CDR1 GTSNPN and CDR2 SVGIG (reference sequence). The CDR3 coding sequence is TGTGCCTGGAGTGTAAACAGTCCATCCGGGGAGCTGTTTTTT. Translating gives CAWSVNSPSGELFF.

This sequence joins TRBV29-1 and TRBJ2-1, with D hard to call. Germline-derived CDR1 and CDR2 are SQVTM and ANQGSEA. This CDR3 region has 12 residues. The germline V and J ends were trimmed by 7 bases and 2 bases, with 9 bases remaining between them. CDR3 DNA sequence: TGCAGCGCAGTACCCACCTACAATGAGCAGTTCTTC. Encoded protein: CSAVPTYNEQFF.

The chain carries TRBV11-2 and TRBJ1-1; D perhaps matches TRBD1 (5 bases). Germline V CDR1 and CDR2: SGHAT, FQNNGV. The V gene lost 8 bases and the J gene lost 2 bases, with 18 bases spanning the gap. The CDR3 is 15 amino acids. The chain's CDR3 is CASCSGPGINTEAFF. In DNA, the CDR3 is TGTGCCAGCTGTTCCGGACCAGGGATTAACACTGAAGCTTTCTTT. The complete variable domain, with remaining parts taken from reference TRBV11-2 and TRBJ1-1, reads EAGVAQSPRYKIIEKRQSVAFWCNPISGHATLYWYQQILGQGPKLLIQFQNNGVVDDSQLPKDRFSAERLKGVDSTLKIQPAKLEDSAVYLCASCSGPGINTEAFFGQGTRLTVV.

The chain carries TRBV4-1 and TRBJ2-7; perhaps TRBD1 as D (7 bases). The CDR3 sequence is 15 residues long. The V and J ends lost 1 base and 3 bases respectively, with 13 bases between them. Germline lookup yields CDR1 MGHRA and CDR2 YSYEKL. The CDR3: CASSQGSQGGYEQYF. DNA of the CDR3: TGCGCCAGCAGCCAAGGTAGTCAGGGGGGCTACGAGCAGTACTTC.

The gene calls are TRBV15 and TRBJ2-7, with 10 bases fitting TRBD1. The V segment lost 1 base and the J segment 9 bases; nucleotides outside the gene matches: 3. Germline CDR1 is LNHNV and CDR2 is YYDKDF (reference sequence). The CDR3 extends over 13 amino acids. The CDR3 DNA reads TGTGCCACCAGCAGAGTGGGGGACAGGGGGCAGTACTTC. Translated, it gives CATSRVGDRGQYF.

The chain carries TRBV4-1 and TRBJ1-1, with a weak D call TRBD1 (6 bases). CDR1 MGHRA and CDR2 YSYEKL come from the germline V gene. This CDR3 contains 15 residues. V lost 1 base and J lost 4, with 13 bases in between. The CDR3 sequence is CASSQVALDSTEAFF. CDR3 bases: TGCGCCAGCAGCCAAGTCGCCCTGGACAGCACTGAAGCTTTCTTT.

This clone has only one observation. V gene TRBV6-4 combines with J gene TRBJ2-7; TRBD2 aligns across 7 bases. Germline loops: CDR1 MRHNA, CDR2 SNTAGT. This CDR3 is built from 15 residues. Trimming removed 0 bases from V and 2 bases from J; junction bases left unmatched: 4. CDR3 region: CASSDSAGEAYEQYF. CDR3 DNA sequence: TGTGCCAGCAGTGACTCTGCGGGGGAAGCCTACGAGCAGTACTTC.

The chain links TRBV5-1 to TRBJ1-1; TRBD1 matches at 9 bases. This CDR3 is built from 15 residues. J was trimmed by 1 base and V by 0 bases; bases with no gene match: 1. Germline loops: CDR1 SGHRS, CDR2 YFSETQ. CDR3 coding DNA: TGCGCCAGCAGCTTGGGGGGACAGGGGAACACTGAAGCTTTCTTT. Translated, it gives CASSLGGQGNTEAFF. The whole variable domain, remainder taken from reference TRBV5-1 and TRBJ1-1, is KAGVTQTPRYLIKTRGQQVTLSCSPISGHRSVSWYQQTPGQGLQFLFEYFSETQRNKGNFPGRFSGRQFSNSRSEMNVSTLELGDSALYLCASSLGGQGNTEAFFGQGTRLTVV.

The chain combines TRBV7-9 with TRBJ1-1; D is unresolved. The CDR3 length is 13 residues. Trimming shortened V by 7 bases and J by 1 base, and 10 bases separated the two germline ends. The germline CDR1 and CDR2 sequences are SEHNR and FQNEAQ (reference sequence). CDR3 coding DNA: TGTGCCAGCACTCTGAGGCAGAACACTGAAGCTTTCTTT. It translates to CASTLRQNTEAFF.

The rearrangement links TRBV5-4 to TRBJ2-5, with 8 positions matching TRBD1. Trimming removed 4 bases from V and 1 base from J; junction bases left unmatched: 3. This CDR3 spans 14 amino acids. Per the germline V gene, CDR1 is SGHNT and CDR2 is YYREEE (reference sequence). CDR3: CASSPGQAQETQYF. The CDR3 DNA reads TGTGCCAGCAGCCCGGGACAGGCCCAAGAGACCCAGTACTTC.

The J gene is TRBJ1-1, the V gene TRBV7-2, with TRBD1 matching 7 bases. Germline V gives CDR1 SGHTA, CDR2 FQGNSA. Trimming cost V 6 bases and J 1 base; bases outside gene matches: 8. The CDR3 is made up of 15 amino acids. CDR3 sequence reads: CASRPTGAGNTEAFF. The CDR3 DNA follows: TGTGCCAGCAGACCTACAGGGGCCGGGAACACTGAAGCTTTCTTT.

The chain recombines TRBV18 with TRBJ1-2, with 7 bases matching TRBD1. Germline assignment: CDR1 KGHSH and CDR2 LQKENI. CDR3 length: 14 residues. The trim removed 2 bases at V and 2 bases at J, leaving 2 bases unmatched. The CDR3 spells CASSPGDSNYGYTF. As DNA, the CDR3 is TGTGCCAGCTCACCAGGGGACAGCAACTATGGCTACACCTTC.

The chain employs TRBV7-2 and TRBJ1-2; 9 positions agree with TRBD1. V was clipped by 4 bases and J by 5 bases; unmatched bases: 5. This CDR3 has 14 amino acids. The germline V gene has CDR1 SGHTA and CDR2 FQGNSA. The CDR3 DNA sequence: TGTGCCAGCAGCTCAGGACAGGGGACTTATGGCTACACCTTC. Residues: CASSSGQGTYGYTF.

This clone was seen more than once but under ten times. The J gene is TRBJ2-1, the V gene TRBV7-2; D is ambiguous. This CDR3 spans 16 amino acids. In germline, CDR1 is SGHTA, CDR2 FQGNSA. V shed 5 bases and J shed 0 bases, with 14 bases lying between them. This CDR3 is CASSANGLSSYNEQFF. DNA of the CDR3: TGTGCCAGCAGCGCTAATGGGCTCAGCTCCTACAATGAGCAGTTCTTC.

The sample holds one count of this clone. V gene TRBV27 combines with J gene TRBJ2-7; 7 bases agree with TRBD1. This CDR3 contains 14 residues. V lost 6 bases, J lost 6 bases, and 11 bases stayed unmatched. Germline-derived CDR1 and CDR2 are MNHEY and SMNVEV (reference sequence). CDR3 in amino acids: CASSTDRDFSEQYF. The CDR3 nucleotides are TGTGCCAGCAGCACCGACAGGGATTTCAGCGAGCAGTACTTC.

This sequence joins TRBV29-1 and TRBJ1-2; D is possibly TRBD1 (6 bases). CDR1 and CDR2 (germline): SQVTM, ANQGSEA. The CDR3 extends over 14 amino acids. Trimming removed 4 bases from V and 7 bases from J, with 19 bases in between. The CDR3 sequence: CSVGSYYRESGYTF. The DNA for the CDR3 is TGCAGCGTTGGATCCTATTACAGGGAGTCTGGCTACACCTTC.

This chain connects TRBV18 to TRBJ2-7; 7 bases match TRBD2. Looked up from germline, CDR1 is KGHSH and CDR2 is LQKENI. The CDR3 runs to 14 residues. V lost 5 bases, J lost 6 bases, and 10 bases stayed unmatched. CDR3 amino acids: CASSGWGGIFEQYF. In DNA, the CDR3 is TGTGCCAGCTCAGGTTGGGGAGGGATATTCGAGCAGTACTTC.

J is TRBJ2-3 and V is TRBV5-1, with a tentative D call TRBD1 (5 bases). The CDR3 totals 13 residues. Germline CDR1 and CDR2: SGHRS and YFSETQ. The ends were cut back, 6 bases at V and 6 bases at J, with 14 bases in the middle. The CDR3 nucleotides are TGCGCCAGCACCCTTAGGGGTTCTGATACGCAGTATTTT. Translating it yields CASTLRGSDTQYF.

V is TRBV6-1 and J is TRBJ2-7; 9 bases are a match to TRBD1. After removal of 8 bases from V and 0 bases from J, the junction contained 2 bases not matched to a gene. The length of the CDR3 is 13 residues. The V gene's germline CDR1 is MNHNS and CDR2 SASEGT. This CDR3 reads CASGTGPSYEQYF. CDR3 nucleotide sequence: TGTGCCAGCGGGACAGGGCCCTCCTACGAGCAGTACTTC.

The J gene is TRBJ2-7, the V gene TRBV15, with D unclear. This CDR3 comprises 14 residues. CDR1 is LNHNV and CDR2 is YYDKDF in the germline V gene (reference sequence). The V gene lost 1 base and the J gene lost 2 bases, with 9 bases spanning the gap. CDR3 residues: CATSRASDPYEQYF. The CDR3, as DNA: TGTGCCACCAGCAGAGCAAGCGATCCCTACGAGCAGTACTTC.